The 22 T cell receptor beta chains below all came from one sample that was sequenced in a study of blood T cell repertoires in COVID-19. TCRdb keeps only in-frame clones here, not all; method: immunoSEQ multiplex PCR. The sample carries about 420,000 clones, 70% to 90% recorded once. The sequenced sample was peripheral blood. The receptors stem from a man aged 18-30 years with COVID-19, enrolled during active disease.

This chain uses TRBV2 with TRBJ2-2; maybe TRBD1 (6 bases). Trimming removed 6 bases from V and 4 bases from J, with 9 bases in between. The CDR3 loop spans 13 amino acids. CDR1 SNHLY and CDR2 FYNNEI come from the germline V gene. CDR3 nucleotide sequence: TGTGCCAGCAGGGGGGCACGCACCGGGGAGCTGTTTTTT. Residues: CASRGARTGELFF.

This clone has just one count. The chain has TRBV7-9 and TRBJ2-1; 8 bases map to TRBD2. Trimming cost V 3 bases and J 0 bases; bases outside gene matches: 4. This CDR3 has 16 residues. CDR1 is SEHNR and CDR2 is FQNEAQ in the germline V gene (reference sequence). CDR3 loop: CASSFRTSGSYNEQFF. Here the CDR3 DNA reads TGTGCCAGCAGCTTCCGTACTAGCGGCTCCTACAATGAGCAGTTCTTC. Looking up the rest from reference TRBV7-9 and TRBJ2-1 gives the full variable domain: DTGVSQNPRHKITKRGQNVTFRCDPISEHNRLYWYRQTLGQGPEFLTYFQNEAQLEKSRLLSDRFSAERPKGSFSTLEIQRTEQGDSAMYLCASSFRTSGSYNEQFFGPGTRLTVL.

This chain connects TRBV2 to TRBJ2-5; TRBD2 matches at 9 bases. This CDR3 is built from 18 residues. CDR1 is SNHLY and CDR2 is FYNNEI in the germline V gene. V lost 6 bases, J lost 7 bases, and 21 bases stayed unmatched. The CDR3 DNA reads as TGTGCCAGCAGCCCTAATTCACCGGCTAGCGGGGTAATAAGGACCCAGTACTTC. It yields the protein CASSPNSPASGVIRTQYF. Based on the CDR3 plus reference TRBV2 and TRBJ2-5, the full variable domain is EPEVTQTPSHQVTQMGQEVILRCVPISNHLYFYWYRQILGQKVEFLVSFYNNEISEKSEIFDDQFSVERPDGSNFTLKIRSTKLEDSAMYFCASSPNSPASGVIRTQYFGPGTRLLVL.

CDR3 loop: CASSPTTTTGELFF. The DNA of the CDR3 is TGTGCCAGCAGCCCTACGACTACCACCGGGGAGCTGTTTTTT. The chain recombines TRBV5-4 with TRBJ2-2, with a tentative D call TRBD2 (5 bases). Trimming took 4 bases from V and 4 from J, leaving 11 bases between them. The CDR3 is 14 residues long. Per the germline V gene, CDR1 is SGHNT and CDR2 is YYREEE (reference sequence).

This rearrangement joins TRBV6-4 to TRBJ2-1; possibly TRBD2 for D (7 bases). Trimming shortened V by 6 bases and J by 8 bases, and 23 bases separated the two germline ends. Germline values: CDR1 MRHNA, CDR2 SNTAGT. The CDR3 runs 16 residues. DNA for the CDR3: TGTGCCAGCAGCCCGCGACGGGGGGCCGGGTATTATGAGCAGTTCTTC. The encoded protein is CASSPRRGAGYYEQFF.

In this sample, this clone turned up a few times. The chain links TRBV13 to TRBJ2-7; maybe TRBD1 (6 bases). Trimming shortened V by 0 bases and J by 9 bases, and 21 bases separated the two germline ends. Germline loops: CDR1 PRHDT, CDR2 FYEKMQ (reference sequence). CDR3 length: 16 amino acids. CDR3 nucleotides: TGTGCCAGCAGCTTAGGCAGGGACAATAGACAGGCGAGGCAGTACTTC. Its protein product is CASSLGRDNRQARQYF.

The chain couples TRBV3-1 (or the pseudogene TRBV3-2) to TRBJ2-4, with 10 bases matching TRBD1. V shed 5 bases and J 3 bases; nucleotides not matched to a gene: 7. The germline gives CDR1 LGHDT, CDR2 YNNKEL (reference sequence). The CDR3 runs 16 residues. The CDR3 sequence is CASSDPRTGGKNIQYF. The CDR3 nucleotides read TGTGCCAGCAGCGATCCCCGGACAGGGGGCAAAAACATTCAGTACTTC.

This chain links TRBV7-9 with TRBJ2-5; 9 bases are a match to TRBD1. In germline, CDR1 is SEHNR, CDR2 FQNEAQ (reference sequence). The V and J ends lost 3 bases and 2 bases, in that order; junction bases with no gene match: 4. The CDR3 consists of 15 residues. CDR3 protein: CASSFAGTGQETQYF. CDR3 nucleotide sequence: TGTGCCAGCAGCTTCGCCGGGACAGGGCAAGAGACCCAGTACTTC.

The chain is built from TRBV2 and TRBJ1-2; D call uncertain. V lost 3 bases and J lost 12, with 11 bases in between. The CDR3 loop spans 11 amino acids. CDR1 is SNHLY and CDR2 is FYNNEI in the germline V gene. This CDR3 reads CASSEVRLHTF. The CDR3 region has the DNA TGTGCCAGCAGTGAGGTGCGGCTCCACACCTTC.

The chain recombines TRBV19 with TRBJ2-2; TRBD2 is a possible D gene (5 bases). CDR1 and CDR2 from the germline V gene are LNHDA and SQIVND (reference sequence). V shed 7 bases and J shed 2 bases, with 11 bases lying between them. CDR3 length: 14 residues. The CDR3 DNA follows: TGTGCCAGTATAGGGAGAGTAAACACCGGGGAGCTGTTTTTT. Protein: CASIGRVNTGELFF.

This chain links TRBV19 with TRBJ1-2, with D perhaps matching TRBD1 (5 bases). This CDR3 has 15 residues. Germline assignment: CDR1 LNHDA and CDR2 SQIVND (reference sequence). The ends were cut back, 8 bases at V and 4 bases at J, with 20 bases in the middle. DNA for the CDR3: TGTGCCAGTTGGGGGGAGCGGCCAGGGAGCTATGGCTACACCTTC. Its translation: CASWGERPGSYGYTF.

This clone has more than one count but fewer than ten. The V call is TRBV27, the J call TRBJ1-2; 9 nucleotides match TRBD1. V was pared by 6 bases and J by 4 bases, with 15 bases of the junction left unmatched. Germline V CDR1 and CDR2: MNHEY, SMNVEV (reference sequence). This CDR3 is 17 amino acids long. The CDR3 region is CASRPLTGTGRGYGYTF. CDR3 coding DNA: TGTGCCAGCAGACCTTTAACCGGGACAGGGAGAGGCTATGGCTACACCTTC.

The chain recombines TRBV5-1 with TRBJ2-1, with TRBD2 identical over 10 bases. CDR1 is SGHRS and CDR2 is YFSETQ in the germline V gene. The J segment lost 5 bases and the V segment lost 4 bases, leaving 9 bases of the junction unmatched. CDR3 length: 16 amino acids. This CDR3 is CASSRAGTSEDNEQFF. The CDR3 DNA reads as TGCGCCAGCAGCCGGGCGGGGACTAGCGAGGACAATGAGCAGTTCTTC.

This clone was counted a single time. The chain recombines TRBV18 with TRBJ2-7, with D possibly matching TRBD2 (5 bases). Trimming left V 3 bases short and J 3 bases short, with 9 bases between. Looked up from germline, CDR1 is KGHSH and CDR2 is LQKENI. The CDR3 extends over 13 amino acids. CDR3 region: CASSPDGLYEQYF. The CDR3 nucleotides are TGTGCCAGCTCACCGGACGGACTCTACGAGCAGTACTTC.

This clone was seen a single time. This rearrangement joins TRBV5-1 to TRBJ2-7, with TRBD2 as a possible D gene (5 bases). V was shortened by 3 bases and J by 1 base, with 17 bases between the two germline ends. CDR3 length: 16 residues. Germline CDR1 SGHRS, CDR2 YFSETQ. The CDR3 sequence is CASSSGGVSGSYEQYF. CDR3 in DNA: TGCGCCAGCAGCTCCGGTGGCGTCTCGGGATCCTACGAGCAGTACTTC.

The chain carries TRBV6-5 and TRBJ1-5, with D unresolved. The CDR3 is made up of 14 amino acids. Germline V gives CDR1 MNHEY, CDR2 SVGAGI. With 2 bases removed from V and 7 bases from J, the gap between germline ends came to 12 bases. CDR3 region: CASSYAMRGQPQHF. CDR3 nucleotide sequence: TGTGCCAGCAGTTACGCCATGCGAGGGCAGCCCCAGCATTTT.

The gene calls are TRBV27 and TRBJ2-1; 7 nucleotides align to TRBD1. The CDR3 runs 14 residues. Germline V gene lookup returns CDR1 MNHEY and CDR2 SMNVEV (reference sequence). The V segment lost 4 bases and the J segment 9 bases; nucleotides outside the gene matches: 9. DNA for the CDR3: TGTGCCAGCAGTTCGGTGCAGGGGGTCGGTGAGCAGTTCTTC. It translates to CASSSVQGVGEQFF.

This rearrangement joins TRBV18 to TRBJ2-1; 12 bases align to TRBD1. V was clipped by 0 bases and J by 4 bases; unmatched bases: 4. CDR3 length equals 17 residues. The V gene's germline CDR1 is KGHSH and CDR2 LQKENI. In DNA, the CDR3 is TGTGCCAGCTCACCACCGGGACAGGGGGCTCGATACAATGAGCAGTTCTTC. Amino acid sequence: CASSPPGQGARYNEQFF. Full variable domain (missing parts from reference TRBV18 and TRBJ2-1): NAGVMQNPRHLVRRRGQEARLRCSPMKGHSHVYWYRQLPEEGLKFMVYLQKENIIDESGMPKERFSAEFPKEGPSILRIQQVVRGDSAAYFCASSPPGQGARYNEQFFGPGTRLTVL.

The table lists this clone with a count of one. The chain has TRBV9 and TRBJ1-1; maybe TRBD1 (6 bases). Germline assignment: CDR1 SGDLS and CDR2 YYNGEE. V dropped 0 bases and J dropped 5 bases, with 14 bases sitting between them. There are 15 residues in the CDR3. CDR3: CASSVEGQGRTEAFF. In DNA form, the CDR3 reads TGTGCCAGCAGCGTAGAGGGCCAGGGGAGAACTGAAGCTTTCTTT.

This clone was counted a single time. The CDR3 DNA follows: TGCGCCAGCAGTGAGTCTCCGTCTAGCGGCTACGAGCAGTACTTC. Its translation: CASSESPSSGYEQYF. The gene calls are TRBV10-2 and TRBJ2-7; 7 bases are shared with TRBD2. V trimming: 0 bases; J trimming: 3 bases; junction bases outside the gene matches: 5. Germline V gene sequence: CDR1 WSHSY, CDR2 SAAADI. This CDR3 region has 15 residues.

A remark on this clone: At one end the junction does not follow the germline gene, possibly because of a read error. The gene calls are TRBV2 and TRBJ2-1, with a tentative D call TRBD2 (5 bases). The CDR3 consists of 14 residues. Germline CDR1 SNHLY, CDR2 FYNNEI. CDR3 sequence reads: CASTPEDSNNEQFF. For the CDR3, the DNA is TGTGCCAGCACCCCCGAGGACTCCAACAATGAGCAGTTCTTC.

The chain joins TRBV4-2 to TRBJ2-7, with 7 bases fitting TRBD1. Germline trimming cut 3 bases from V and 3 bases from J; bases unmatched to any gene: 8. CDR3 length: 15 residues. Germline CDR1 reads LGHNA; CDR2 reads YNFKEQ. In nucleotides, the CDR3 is TGTGCCAGCAGCCAGCCCGGGACAGAACTCTACGAGCAGTACTTC. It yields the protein CASSQPGTELYEQYF.